What follows describes a single TCR beta chain. The CDR3 loop spans 14 amino acids. CDR1 and CDR2 (germline): SNHLY, FYNNEI. V shed 4 bases, J shed 6 bases, and the junction held 6 bases outside the gene matches. The assay was immunoSEQ multiplex PCR, and TCRdb's table has in-frame clones only and misses some. This sample has more than 300,000 clones; about 92% occur once, and the top ten carry 18%. The entry originates in a study of blood T cell repertoires in COVID-19. This receptor was identified in a woman aged 25 to 45 who had recovered from COVID-19. The chain uses TRBV2 and TRBJ2-1; 7 bases map to TRBD2. Sequenced input: PBMCs or T cells enriched from blood (not recorded which). The CDR3 reads CASSGTRRSNEQFF. CDR3 bases: TGTGCCAGCAGTGGGACTAGAAGGTCCAATGAGCAGTTCTTC.